Listed here are 18 T cell receptor beta chains from one sample, sequenced in a study of blood T cells in healthy people across ages. The use of a sample-barcoded 5' primer and a J-beta primer mix characterized a second PCR of roughly 6 to 11 cycles. TCRdb re-analysed the 5' RACE reads in MiXCR, keeping a single row per CDR3 protein. Of 1.5 million to 1.8 million distinct CDR3 sequences in the sample, under 55% are singletons; the top ten hold about 4.1%. The sequenced material came from blood. These receptors were taken from a woman aged 18-35 years in good health.

A single count supports this clonotype. This chain uses TRBV20-1 with TRBJ2-1; perhaps D is TRBD1 or TRBD2 (5 bases each). The CDR3 totals 14 residues. V lost 6 bases and J lost 6, with 18 bases in between. Germline CDR1 and CDR2: DFQATT and SNEGSKA (reference sequence). CDR3 coding DNA: TGCAGTGCCCCCGAGGGGCTCAAGGGCAATGAGCAGTTCTTC. Translating gives CSAPEGLKGNEQFF.

The CDR3 DNA follows: TGTGCCAGCAGTCCCCGTTCCAGCTTCACAGATACGCAGTATTTT. Amino acids: CASSPRSSFTDTQYF. The chain employs TRBV12-3 or TRBV12-4 and TRBJ2-3; D is unresolved. Trimming cost V 5 bases and J 2 bases, with 14 bases left between them. The CDR3 spans 15 residues.

This chain links TRBV4-1 with TRBJ2-2, with no clear D. Germline V CDR1 and CDR2: MGHRA, YSYEKL. V shed 3 bases and J shed 4 bases, with 9 bases lying between them. CDR3 length: 14 residues. CDR3 sequence: CASSHQQITGELFF. CDR3 DNA: TGCGCCAGCAGCCACCAACAGATCACCGGGGAGCTGTTTTTT.

V gene TRBV12-3 or TRBV12-4 combines with J gene TRBJ1-3, with D possibly being TRBD1 (5 bases). The CDR3 contains 14 residues. The V and J ends lost 8 bases and 0 bases respectively, with 11 bases between them. For the CDR3, the DNA is TGTGCCAGCGTGGGGGTCCCCTCTGGAAACACCATATATTTT. Protein sequence: CASVGVPSGNTIYF.

Concerning this clonotype itself: One junction end disagrees with the germline gene, perhaps due to a read error. The chain has TRBV12-3 or TRBV12-4 and TRBJ1-1, with 10 bases aligning to TRBD1. The CDR3 runs 18 residues. The CDR3 coding sequence is TGTGCCAACAGTTTAGCGCAAGGGACAGGGGTTGTTCACACTGAAGCTTTCTTT. Translated: CANSLAQGTGVVHTEAFF.

The CDR3 is CASSTDSSYNEQFF. For the CDR3, the DNA is TGTGCCAGCAGTACCGACAGCTCCTACAATGAGCAGTTCTTC. This rearrangement joins TRBV27 to TRBJ2-1, with D possibly matching TRBD1 (5 bases). V gave up 5 bases and J gave up 0 bases, with 8 bases separating them. Germline CDR1 reads MNHEY; CDR2 reads SMNVEV (reference sequence). This CDR3 region has 14 residues.

The chain has TRBV20-1 and TRBJ2-7, with unresolved D. V shed 3 bases and J shed 7 bases, with 19 bases lying between them. CDR1 and CDR2 from the germline V gene are DFQATT and SNEGSKA (reference sequence). The CDR3 sequence is 14 residues long. CDR3 sequence (DNA): TGCAGTGCTAGTGGGTTAACCTCCTACAATGAGCAGTACTTC. Its translation is CSASGLTSYNEQYF.

The chain uses TRBV10-1 and TRBJ2-2; TRBD1 agrees at 11 bases. There are 14 residues in the CDR3. Germline trimming cut 6 bases from V and 9 bases from J; bases unmatched to any gene: 6. Germline lookup yields CDR1 WNHNN and CDR2 SYGVQD (reference sequence). CDR3 in DNA: TGCGCCAGCAGCGGACAGGGGGCTGTGAGGGAGCTGTTTTTT. It yields the protein CASSGQGAVRELFF.

The rearrangement uses TRBV6-2 or TRBV6-3 and TRBJ2-7; no reliable D call. CDR1 and CDR2 from the germline V gene are MNHEY and SVGEGT. The V and J ends lost 5 bases and 6 bases respectively, with 8 bases between them. The CDR3 loop spans 11 amino acids. The CDR3 bases are TGTGCCAGCAGTGTGAGGCTCGAGCAGTACTTC. Its translation is CASSVRLEQYF.

The CDR3 DNA is TGTGCCAGCACCCGACTAGCGGGGTTAAACCCGATCCTAGGTGATGAGCAGTTCTTC. It encodes CASTRLAGLNPILGDEQFF. The rearrangement joins TRBV7-6 to TRBJ2-1, with TRBD2 matching 11 bases. V shed 7 bases, J shed 8 bases, and the junction held 22 bases outside the gene matches. In germline, CDR1 is SGHVS, CDR2 FNYEAQ. The CDR3 sequence is 19 residues long.

This chain connects TRBV20-1 to TRBJ1-1; D perhaps matches TRBD1 (6 bases). The CDR3 covers 12 residues. Trimming cost V 3 bases and J 5 bases, with 10 bases left between them. Germline V gene lookup returns CDR1 DFQATT and CDR2 SNEGSKA (reference sequence). The CDR3 DNA is TGCAGTGCTAGGAACAGGGAGACTGAAGCTTTCTTT. Encoded protein: CSARNRETEAFF.

The chain couples TRBV9 to TRBJ2-3; D may be TRBD1 or TRBD2 (5 bases each). The germline gives CDR1 SGDLS, CDR2 YYNGEE. This CDR3 spans 14 amino acids. Trimming took off 0 bases at V and 6 bases at J, with 11 bases between the two ends. This CDR3 is CASSVVGRDDTQYF. The DNA for the CDR3 is TGTGCCAGCAGCGTAGTTGGACGGGACGATACGCAGTATTTT. The variable domain in full, completed from reference TRBV9 and TRBJ2-3, reads DSGVTQTPKHLITATGQRVTLRCSPRSGDLSVYWYQQSLDQGLQFLIQYYNGEERAKGNILERFSAQQFPDLHSELNLSSLELGDSALYFCASSVVGRDDTQYFGPGTRLTVL.

The gene calls are TRBV28 and TRBJ2-2; 12 nucleotides agree with TRBD2. With V trimmed by 5 bases and J by 6 bases, 10 bases remained unmatched. The CDR3 covers 17 residues. Per the germline V gene, CDR1 is MDHEN and CDR2 is SYDVKM. The CDR3, as DNA: TGTGCCAGCAGTACCGGGACTAGCGGGTTTTACGCCGGGGAGCTGTTTTTT. The encoded protein is CASSTGTSGFYAGELFF.

The V and J genes are TRBV6-6 and TRBJ2-7; 9 bases match TRBD1. The CDR3 spans 15 residues. J gave up 1 base and V 7 bases, and 8 bases lay outside the gene matches. Germline assignment: CDR1 MNHNY and CDR2 SVGAGI (reference sequence). This CDR3 is CASTGQGIKSYEQYF. For the CDR3, the DNA is TGTGCCAGCACAGGACAGGGGATTAAGTCCTACGAGCAGTACTTC.

The chain is built from TRBV6-5 and TRBJ2-7; D possibly corresponds to TRBD2 (6 bases). Germline loops: CDR1 MNHEY, CDR2 SVGAGI. Trimming left V 6 bases short and J 0 bases short, with 9 bases between. The CDR3 consists of 13 residues. CDR3 in amino acids: CASRAGPSYEQYF. The CDR3 region has the DNA TGTGCCAGCAGGGCGGGACCCTCCTACGAGCAGTACTTC.

J is TRBJ2-1 and V is TRBV29-1; 9 bases agree with TRBD2. CDR3 length equals 15 residues. The germline gives CDR1 SQVTM, CDR2 ANQGSEA. J lost 3 bases, V lost 4 bases, and 7 bases had no gene match. CDR3 amino acids: CSVVGTSLHYNEQFF. CDR3 coding DNA: TGCAGCGTTGTCGGGACTAGCTTACACTACAATGAGCAGTTCTTC.

CDR3 sequence: CASSLSTSSYEQYF. Written as DNA, the CDR3 is TGTGCCAGCAGCTTGTCTACAAGCTCCTACGAGCAGTACTTC. The chain is built from TRBV7-6 and TRBJ2-7; unclear D gene. Trimming left V 3 bases short and J 0 bases short, with 9 bases between. Germline-derived CDR1 and CDR2 are SGHVS and FNYEAQ. The CDR3 is 14 residues long. The full variable domain, in which reference TRBV7-6 and TRBJ2-7 provide the parts outside the CDR3, is GAGVSQSPRYKVTKRGQDVALRCDPISGHVSLYWYRQALGQGPEFLTYFNYEAQQDKSGLPNDRFSAERPEGSISTLTIQRTEQRDSAMYRCASSLSTSSYEQYFGPGTRLTVT.

The V gene is TRBV6-2 or TRBV6-3, the J gene TRBJ1-2; D uncertain. CDR1 and CDR2 from the germline V gene are MNHEY and SVGEGT. The ends were cut back, 6 bases at V and 3 bases at J, with 11 bases in the middle. The length of the CDR3 is 13 residues. CDR3 in DNA: TGTGCCAGCAGCGACACTCAGTACTATGGCTACACCTTC. Translating it yields CASSDTQYYGYTF.